The source of this T cell receptor beta chain is a study of blood T cell repertoires in COVID-19. TCRdb's table, derived via immunoSEQ multiplex PCR, lists solely in-frame clones and lacks some. The sample holds about 100,000 clones, 87% seen once. Germline CDR1 is LGHNA and CDR2 is YSLEER. Trimming at V came to 0 bases and at J to 3 bases, leaving 2 bases not matched to a gene. The CDR3 has 14 residues. The receptor comes from a man in his thirties or forties in a cohort sampled during active COVID-19. J is TRBJ2-7 and V is TRBV4-3; 7 bases fit TRBD2. Material for sequencing was peripheral blood. The CDR3 spells CASSQDTGGYEQYF. CDR3 nucleotide sequence: TGCGCCAGCAGCCAAGATACGGGGGGCTACGAGCAGTACTTC.